This T cell receptor beta chain comes out of a study of cytomegalovirus exposure and HLA in healthy donors. PCR involved 60 Vbeta and 13 Jbeta primers. The table came from immunoSEQ multiplex PCR; TCRdb's copy has only in-frame clones and leaves some out. The table has 65,000 to 90,000 clones, around 80% seen once; the top ten hold 1.9%. Whole-study results and caveats: An analysis was carried out at a later point. It showed that HLA-associated TCR beta chains were more clonally expanded than equally common non-associated chains. As was reported, the HLA-A and HLA-B alleles of most subjects were accurately predicted from TCR beta sequences.

Concerning this clone: As yet, its antigen is unknown.

V lost 10 bases to trimming and J lost 4 bases; unmatched junction nucleotides: 21. Germline lookup yields CDR1 SNHLY and CDR2 FYNNEI. This CDR3 contains 17 residues. The source material was PBMCs. The sequence was collected from a man aged 18 to 30 in good health and CMV-seronegative. The chain joins TRBV2 to TRBJ1-2; 7 nucleotides line up with TRBD1. CDR3: CAIPRGTVPSRGYGYTF. The CDR3 DNA follows: TGTGCCATTCCAAGGGGGACAGTGCCTTCAAGGGGCTATGGCTACACCTTC. Variable domain in full (rest from reference TRBV2 and TRBJ1-2): EPEVTQTPSHQVTQMGQEVILRCVPISNHLYFYWYRQILGQKVEFLVSFYNNEISEKSEIFDDQFSVERPDGSNFTLKIRSTKLEDSAMYFCAIPRGTVPSRGYGYTFGSGTRLTVV.